Below, 8 T cell receptor beta chains from the same sample are listed, as sequenced in a study of CD4+ T cells in melanoma (dated by TCRdb to between 2021 and 2024). Library creation used the immunoSEQ multiplex PCR assay. Drawn from immuneACCESS, this table holds only the in-frame rearrangements with V and J called that TCRdb kept. Clones are partly lost; checked studies trace under half to an unresolved V gene and leave the rest unexplained. Recorded for this sample are 20,000 or so clones; 81% of them occurred a single time. The ten largest clones take up 5.4% of the sample. The sequencing input was cells from a culture (not recorded whether cultured in vitro). The receptors were sampled from a human donor with melanoma.

V usage is TRBV27 and J usage is TRBJ2-3; D uncertain. Trimming removed 3 bases from V and 0 bases from J, with 7 bases in between. The CDR3 loop spans 14 amino acids. Germline CDR1 reads MNHEY; CDR2 reads SMNVEV (reference sequence). The CDR3 is CASSFQVSTDTQYF. CDR3 nucleotides: TGTGCCAGCAGTTTCCAGGTTAGCACAGATACGCAGTATTTT.

The rearrangement uses TRBV30 and TRBJ2-1; 9 bases map to TRBD1. The ends lost 3 bases at V and 9 bases at J; junction bases unmatched: 9. Germline-derived CDR1 and CDR2 are GTSNPN and SVGIG (reference sequence). This CDR3 has 14 amino acids. CDR3: CAWSTGGDSVEQFF. As DNA, the CDR3 is TGTGCCTGGAGCACAGGGGGCGATTCGGTTGAGCAGTTCTTC.

The rearrangement links TRBV7-9 to TRBJ2-6, with a weak D call TRBD1 (5 bases). CDR1 and CDR2 from the germline V gene are SEHNR and FQNEAQ (reference sequence). The V and J ends lost 4 bases and 3 bases respectively, with 10 bases between them. CDR3 size: 15 residues. In nucleotides, the CDR3 is TGTGCCAGCAGCTCCAGGGTAGGTGGGGCCAACGTCCTGACTTTC. It encodes CASSSRVGGANVLTF.

This sequence joins TRBV5-6 and TRBJ2-7; 9 bases are shared with TRBD1. Looked up from germline, CDR1 is SGHDT and CDR2 is YYEEEE. V was pared by 1 base and J by 4 bases, with 15 bases of the junction left unmatched. The CDR3 runs to 18 residues. This CDR3 is CASSLIRTGAGTLYEQYF. Written as DNA, the CDR3 is TGTGCCAGCAGCTTGATTCGGACAGGGGCTGGGACGTTATACGAGCAGTACTTC.

This chain joins TRBV6-5 and TRBJ2-7; 7 nucleotides agree with TRBD2. CDR1 is MNHEY, CDR2 SVGAGI, per germline. Germline trimming cut 4 bases from V and 1 base from J; bases unmatched to any gene: 7. There are 15 residues in the CDR3. CDR3 sequence (DNA): TGTGCCAGCAGTTGGGTGGGGGGGGGTTCCTACGAGCAGTACTTC. Encoded protein: CASSWVGGGSYEQYF.

The rearrangement uses TRBV18 and TRBJ2-7; D gene unclear. The CDR3 loop spans 14 amino acids. The V gene lost 3 bases and the J gene lost 6 bases, with 15 bases spanning the gap. Germline CDR1 KGHSH, CDR2 LQKENI. The CDR3 is CASSPPGTPGEQYF. In nucleotides, the CDR3 is TGTGCCAGCTCACCCCCCGGAACTCCAGGCGAGCAGTACTTC.

The genes are TRBV7-2 and TRBJ2-1; the D is unclear. The germline V gene has CDR1 SGHTA and CDR2 FQGNSA. V lost 2 bases and J lost 9, with 11 bases in between. This CDR3 has 13 residues. DNA for the CDR3: TGTGCCAGCAGCTTATTTAGGAGCAGTGAGCAGTTCTTC. It yields the protein CASSLFRSSEQFF.

This sequence joins TRBV5-4 and TRBJ1-1, with D perhaps TRBD1 (5 bases). Germline loops: CDR1 SGHNT, CDR2 YYREEE (reference sequence). The CDR3 loop spans 17 amino acids. V shed 0 bases and J shed 1 base, with 16 bases lying between them. DNA of the CDR3: TGTGCCAGCAGCTTGGTATACGGCGGGACGGGGAACACTGAAGCTTTCTTT. Translated, it gives CASSLVYGGTGNTEAFF.